This T cell receptor (beta chain) stems from a study of cytomegalovirus exposure and HLA in healthy donors. Whole-study findings and limits: Highest at DRB1 and lowest at HLA-C, TCR association rates differed among HLA loci in a later analysis. An Asian-associated ancestry cluster reportedly showed fewer N-insertions than the roughly 600-donor mean in a later analysis.

Primers included in the PCR were 60 Vbeta and 13 Jbeta primers. Sequencing used immunoSEQ multiplex PCR; TCRdb keeps in-frame clones, though not all of them. This sample carries about 170,000 clones, around 83% of them seen once, and the ten largest clones take about 2%. With respect to this clone: The antigen remains undetermined.

Germline V CDR1 and CDR2: MNHEY, SMNVEV (reference sequence). The CDR3 has 15 residues. Trimming cost V 6 bases and J 2 bases, with 16 bases left between them. The source of this sequence is a man between 18 and 29 years old in good health and CMV-seropositive. Sequenced sample: PBMCs. The rearrangement links TRBV27 to TRBJ1-1; TRBD1 might be the D (6 bases). The CDR3 DNA reads as TGTGCCAGCAGATTGGACGTCAGGGGAAACACTGAAGCTTTCTTT. Protein sequence: CASRLDVRGNTEAFF.